These 23 T cell receptor beta chains originate from one sample sequenced in a study of draining lymph node invasion in breast cancer. TCRdb reprocessed the bulk RNA-seq reads with MiXCR, giving one entry per CDR3 protein. In the table there are just under 2,500 distinct CDR3 sequences, approximately 81% of which are singletons. Memory conventional CD4 T cells were sorted as CD4+ CD45RA- CD25- cells. Sequenced material: sorted memory CD4+ effector T cells from a lymph node. These receptors came from a female donor with luminal breast cancer.

V usage is TRBV24-1 and J usage is TRBJ2-2, with D uncertain. From germline, CDR1 is KGHDR and CDR2 SFDVKD. V was shortened by 4 bases and J by 4 bases, with 9 bases between the two germline ends. The CDR3 is 14 amino acids. CDR3 nucleotide sequence: TGTGCCACCAGTGACTACCCCGGCACCGGGGAGCTGTTTTTT. Residues: CATSDYPGTGELFF.

This chain uses TRBV12-3 or TRBV12-4 with TRBJ1-6, with a possible D match to TRBD1 (5 bases). The V gene lost 3 bases and the J gene lost 0 bases, with 9 bases spanning the gap. This CDR3 is built from 16 residues. In DNA, the CDR3 is TGTGCCAGCAGTTTTGGACACAGCTCCTATAATTCACCCCTCCACTTT. It codes for CASSFGHSSYNSPLHF.

V gene TRBV11-2 combines with J gene TRBJ1-4; tentatively, D is TRBD1 (5 bases). The length of the CDR3 is 15 residues. The germline V gene has CDR1 SGHAT and CDR2 FQNNGV. V was trimmed by 0 bases and J by 7 bases, leaving 12 bases between them. The CDR3 DNA is TGTGCCAGCAGCTTAGATCTCCAGGGAATTGAAAAACTGTTTTTT. This sequence encodes CASSLDLQGIEKLFF.

This clonotype was counted between two and nine times. The chain combines TRBV12-3 or TRBV12-4 with TRBJ2-3; D remains unclear. Between the trimmed V and J ends, which lost 5 bases and 1 base, there was a span of 7 bases. The CDR3 loop spans 13 amino acids. DNA for the CDR3: TGTGCCAGCAGTCACCGACGCACAGATACGCAGTATTTT. It translates to CASSHRRTDTQYF.

A single count supports this clonotype. The rearrangement links TRBV6-2 or TRBV6-3 to TRBJ1-1; D is undetermined. The CDR3 totals 13 residues. The V and J ends lost 5 bases and 2 bases respectively, with 9 bases between them. Germline V CDR1 and CDR2: MNHEY, SVGEGT. The CDR3 bases are TGTGCCAGCAGTCCCCTACGAAACACTGAAGCTTTCTTT. Translated, it gives CASSPLRNTEAFF.

The rearrangement joins TRBV5-6 to TRBJ1-2, with D possibly TRBD1 on 6 matching bases. The V gene's germline CDR1 is SGHDT and CDR2 YYEEEE. Trimming left V 4 bases short and J 4 bases short, with 23 bases between. The CDR3 covers 17 residues. The CDR3 reads CASSLYLGQGSIYGYTF. The CDR3 coding sequence is TGTGCCAGCAGCCTCTACCTTGGTCAGGGGAGTATCTATGGCTACACCTTC. Full variable domain (rest looked up from reference TRBV5-6 and TRBJ1-2): DAGVTQSPTHLIKTRGQQVTLRCSPKSGHDTVSWYQQALGQGPQFIFQYYEEEERQRGNFPDRFSGHQFPNYSSELNVNALLLGDSALYLCASSLYLGQGSIYGYTFGSGTRLTVV.

The chain links TRBV4-1 to TRBJ2-1; 9 bases agree with TRBD2. Germline V lookup: CDR1 MGHRA, CDR2 YSYEKL. The CDR3 sequence is 16 residues long. With 1 base clipped from V and 8 bases from J, the junction kept 9 bases outside the gene matches. DNA for the CDR3: TGCGCCAGCAGCCAAGGTCGGGCGGGGGGGATCGATGAGCAGTTCTTC. Amino acids: CASSQGRAGGIDEQFF.

For the CDR3, the DNA is TGTGCCAGCAGCGAAACAGGGGTTGTCACTGAAGCTTTCTTT. It translates to CASSETGVVTEAFF. The rearrangement uses TRBV9 and TRBJ1-1, with TRBD1 identical over 7 bases. The germline gives CDR1 SGDLS, CDR2 YYNGEE. The trim removed 3 bases at V and 4 bases at J, leaving 6 bases unmatched. The CDR3 runs 14 residues.

The chain combines TRBV5-1 with TRBJ2-2, with D possibly TRBD1 on 5 matching bases. Germline V CDR1 and CDR2: SGHRS, YFSETQ. This CDR3 has 13 residues. The V end was cut by 5 bases, the J end by 4 bases, with 9 bases between. CDR3 sequence reads: CASRPTGTGELFF. For the CDR3, the DNA is TGCGCCAGCAGACCAACAGGCACCGGGGAGCTGTTTTTT.

The chain employs TRBV24-1 and TRBJ2-2; D gene ambiguous. Germline CDR1 KGHDR, CDR2 SFDVKD. V was trimmed by 6 bases and J by 1 base, leaving 5 bases between them. CDR3 length: 13 residues. This CDR3 is CATSSGNTGELFF. The CDR3 DNA reads TGTGCCACCAGTTCGGGGAACACCGGGGAGCTGTTTTTT.

This chain uses TRBV12-3 or TRBV12-4 with TRBJ2-2, with 10 bases aligning to TRBD1. J gave up 2 bases and V 3 bases, and 6 bases lay outside the gene matches. The CDR3 runs 17 residues. CDR3 DNA sequence: TGTGCCAGCAGTTTCCCCCGGGACAGGGGAAACACCGGGGAGCTGTTTTTT. This codes for CASSFPRDRGNTGELFF.

The rearrangement uses TRBV5-1 and TRBJ1-1, with 7 bases fitting TRBD1. The CDR3 consists of 14 residues. Germline V CDR1 and CDR2: SGHRS, YFSETQ. V dropped 3 bases and J dropped 2; count of bases not matched to a gene: 4. In nucleotides, the CDR3 is TGCGCCAGCAGCTCACAGGGGTTTAACACTGAAGCTTTCTTT. Protein product: CASSSQGFNTEAFF.

The rearrangement joins TRBV12-3 or TRBV12-4 to TRBJ1-1; unclear D gene. V was clipped by 1 base and J by 8 bases, with 11 bases between them. The CDR3 length is 13 residues. CDR3 residues: CASSLGLGQEAFF. The DNA of the CDR3 is TGTGCCAGCAGTTTAGGCCTAGGGCAGGAAGCTTTCTTT.

The chain uses TRBV11-2 and TRBJ2-2; D perhaps matches TRBD1 (5 bases). Germline V gene data show CDR1 as SGHAT and CDR2 as FQNNGV. The CDR3 is 13 residues long. Deletions cut 8 bases from V and 3 bases from J, with 10 bases between. The CDR3 spells CASGRVYTGELFF. The CDR3 DNA is TGTGCCAGCGGCAGGGTTTACACCGGGGAGCTGTTTTTT. Full variable domain (missing parts from reference TRBV11-2 and TRBJ2-2): EAGVAQSPRYKIIEKRQSVAFWCNPISGHATLYWYQQILGQGPKLLIQFQNNGVVDDSQLPKDRFSAERLKGVDSTLKIQPAKLEDSAVYLCASGRVYTGELFFGEGSRLTVL.

This clonotype was observed a handful of times. The rearrangement joins TRBV27 to TRBJ1-2, with a weak D call TRBD1 (5 bases). Germline V gene lookup returns CDR1 MNHEY and CDR2 SMNVEV (reference sequence). V shed 10 bases and J shed 6 bases, with 12 bases lying between them. The CDR3 length is 11 residues. In nucleotides, the CDR3 is TGTGCCACCGGACGGGGGGATGGCTACACCTTC. It translates to CATGRGDGYTF.

The genes are TRBV12-3 or TRBV12-4 and TRBJ1-5; no reliable D call. Trimming left V 4 bases short and J 2 bases short, with 18 bases between. The CDR3 is 17 residues long. The CDR3 sequence is CASSSTLSPNGNQPQHF. Written as DNA, the CDR3 is TGTGCCAGCAGTTCTACATTATCCCCGAATGGCAATCAGCCCCAGCATTTT.

The rearrangement uses TRBV19 and TRBJ1-5; weak D call: TRBD1 (6 bases). The germline V and J ends were trimmed by 6 bases and 2 bases, with 14 bases remaining between them. Per the germline V gene, CDR1 is LNHDA and CDR2 is SQIVND (reference sequence). This CDR3 has 15 residues. The CDR3 DNA is TGTGCCAGTAGAAAGGGGGGCGTGGGCAATCAGCCCCAGCATTTT. It encodes CASRKGGVGNQPQHF.

The chain has TRBV7-6 and TRBJ2-7, with D perhaps matching TRBD2 (5 bases). CDR3 length: 13 residues. Germline lookup yields CDR1 SGHVS and CDR2 FNYEAQ. V was shortened by 1 base and J by 5 bases, with 9 bases between the two germline ends. Written as DNA, the CDR3 is TGTGCCAGCAGCTTAGACGCGGGCCACGAGCAGTACTTC. It translates to CASSLDAGHEQYF. Full variable domain (outside the CDR3, taken from reference TRBV7-6 and TRBJ2-7): GAGVSQSPRYKVTKRGQDVALRCDPISGHVSLYWYRQALGQGPEFLTYFNYEAQQDKSGLPNDRFSAERPEGSISTLTIQRTEQRDSAMYRCASSLDAGHEQYFGPGTRLTVT.

This clonotype was seen a single time. This sequence joins TRBV5-4 and TRBJ2-1; D is unclear. Germline CDR1 is SGHNT and CDR2 is YYREEE (reference sequence). The CDR3 is 12 amino acids. Trimming took off 2 bases at V and 5 bases at J, with 5 bases between the two ends. Here the CDR3 reads CASSLNHNEQFF. The CDR3 DNA is TGTGCCAGCAGCTTAAATCACAATGAGCAGTTCTTC.

About this clonotype itself: The junction and the germline gene differ at one end; a read error may be behind it. The genes are TRBV3-1 and TRBJ1-1; no reliable D call. In germline, CDR1 is LGHDT, CDR2 YNNKEL (reference sequence). The CDR3 loop spans 13 amino acids. The CDR3 nucleotides read TGTGCCAGTAGCCAAGCTGCAAACACTGAAGCTTTCTTT. Its translation: CASSQAANTEAFF. The variable domain in full, with the rest retrieved from reference TRBV3-1 and TRBJ1-1, is DTAVSQTPKYLVTQMGNDKSIKCEQNLGHDTMYWYKQDSKKFLKIMFSYNNKELIINETVPNRFSPKSPDKAHLNLHINSLELGDSAVYFCASSQAANTEAFFGQGTRLTVV.

The chain couples TRBV20-1 to TRBJ2-1, with a weak D call TRBD2 (6 bases). The V gene's germline CDR1 is DFQATT and CDR2 SNEGSKA (reference sequence). The V end lost 5 bases, the J end lost 10 bases, and 15 bases lay between the germline ends. The CDR3 spans 12 residues. The CDR3 loop reads CSAGDSVSEQFF. CDR3 nucleotide sequence: TGCAGTGCTGGGGACTCGGTTTCGGAGCAGTTCTTC.

This clonotype has only one observation. The CDR3 DNA reads TGCGCCACCACCAGGCAGCGGGGGCCGCAAGAGACCCAGTACTTC. It encodes CATTRQRGPQETQYF. V gene TRBV5-1 combines with J gene TRBJ2-5; TRBD2 aligns across 8 bases. Germline CDR1 and CDR2: SGHRS and YFSETQ. This CDR3 spans 15 amino acids. The trim removed 9 bases at V and 2 bases at J, leaving 12 bases unmatched.

In this sample, this clonotype turned up a few times. This rearrangement joins TRBV12-3 or TRBV12-4 to TRBJ1-2, with TRBD1 as a possible D gene (5 bases). V shed 3 bases and J shed 6 bases, with 11 bases lying between them. CDR3 length: 13 amino acids. The CDR3 DNA reads TGTGCCAGCAGTTTGGGGGGTCTGAATGGCTACACCTTC. Translated: CASSLGGLNGYTF.